This TCR beta chain emerged from a study of T cells in Graves' hyperthyroidism and ophthalmopathy. V lost 5 bases to trimming and J lost 4 bases; unmatched junction nucleotides: 9. Per germline, CDR1 PRHDT and CDR2 FYEKMQ (reference sequence). The CDR3 runs to 16 residues. There were TCR beta CDR3 regions amplified from RNA transcripts. TCR CDR3 underwent first-round RT-PCR with the HTBI primer set. TCRdb re-called the multiplex PCR reads through MiXCR, storing one row per CDR3 protein. The sample carries more than 300,000 distinct CDR3 sequences, about 13% recorded once. This clonotype was picked up many times.

The rearrangement uses TRBV13 and TRBJ2-3; 10 bases fit TRBD2. This clonotype originated in a woman aged 18-29 years with Graves' hyperthyroidism. What was sequenced was blood. CDR3 nucleotides: TGTGCCAGCAGCCCTGAGCGGGGGGGCCTGGCAGATACGCAGTATTTT. Translated, it gives CASSPERGGLADTQYF.